Listed below are T cell receptor beta chains from one sample, sequenced in a study of blood T cell repertoires in COVID-19. TCRdb's table, derived via immunoSEQ multiplex PCR, lists solely in-frame clones and lacks some. The sample holds 190,000 or so clones, 94% seen once. Sequences were obtained from peripheral blood. Every receptor here comes from a man aged 30-40 years with COVID-19, enrolled during active disease. Both conserved end residues are part of each CDR3. The D gene is left open where the match is weak. Expanded clones are given a class, and other clones once, few, many or no size at all.

TGCGCCAGCAGCCAACCGTATGAAAAACTGTTTTTT CASSQPYEKLFF . TRBJ1-4 . TRBV4-1
TGTGCCAGCAGCAACAGGGTAGGAGGATCACCCCTCCACTTT CASSNRVGGSPLHF . TRBJ1-6 . TRBV2
TGTGCCAGCAGCCTCTCAGGACAGGGGACAGATACGCAGTATTTT CASSLSGQGTDTQYF TRBD1 TRBJ2-3 . TRBV11-2
TGTGCCAGCAGCCAAGTATTGGAACTATCTCGTCAAAATGAGCAGTTCTTC CASSQVLELSRQNEQFF . TRBJ2-1 . TRBV3-1/TRBV3-2
TGTGCCAGCAGTTTGGGACAGAACTATGGCTACACCTTC CASSLGQNYGYTF TRBD1 TRBJ1-2 . TRBV9
TGTGCCAGCAGCTTAGGTCGGGACAGGGTCGGAGAAAAACTGTTTTTT CASSLGRDRVGEKLFF TRBD1 TRBJ1-4 . TRBV11-2
TGTGCCAGCAGCTTGGGCCCAGGGGAAGGAAACACCATATATTTT CASSLGPGEGNTIYF . TRBJ1-3 . TRBV5-6
TGTGCCAGCAGTCGCAGGGTAGTGACCTACGAGCAGTACTTC CASSRRVVTYEQYF . TRBJ2-7 . TRBV28
TGTGCCAGCAGCTTAGTGGGTAGCGGGGGAACTCAAGAGACCCAGTACTTC CASSLVGSGGTQETQYF TRBD2 TRBJ2-5 once TRBV11-2
TGTGCCAGCCGTTCCTCAGGGGAAATGGGCGGCTACACCTTC CASRSSGEMGGYTF . TRBJ1-2 . TRBV25-1
TGCAGCGACAAAACAGCAGAAAACTATGGCTACACCTTC CSDKTAENYGYTF . TRBJ1-2 . TRBV29-1
TGCGCCAGCAGCCACAGGGGGCTGGGGGAGACCCAGTACTTC CASSHRGLGETQYF TRBD1 TRBJ2-5 once TRBV5-1
TGTGCCAGCTCACTCTCCACAGGTTCGAACACTGAAGCTTTCTTT CASSLSTGSNTEAFF . TRBJ1-1 . TRBV18
TGTGCCAGCAGCTTGCCGGGAGGAGAGACCCAGTACTTC CASSLPGGETQYF TRBD2 TRBJ2-5 . TRBV5-5
TGTGCCAGCAGCCAAGAGGGGGGAACCGGGGAGCTGTTTTTT CASSQEGGTGELFF . TRBJ2-2 . TRBV3-1/TRBV3-2
TGTGCCAGCGGAAGGACAGTGCTTAACTATGGCTACACCTTC CASGRTVLNYGYTF . TRBJ1-2 once TRBV2
TGTGCCAGCAGCCCATTGGCGGACAGTAACACTGAAGCTTTCTTT CASSPLADSNTEAFF . TRBJ1-1 . TRBV6-6
TGTGCCAGCAGCTTGAATTCTGTAGCTAACTATGGCTACACCTTC CASSLNSVANYGYTF . TRBJ1-2 once TRBV5-4
TGCGCCAGCACCCTCGCCCTCCCGGGGGGGGAGCAGTACTTC CASTLALPGGEQYF TRBD2 TRBJ2-7 . TRBV23-1
TGCAGTGCTACTGACAGGGAGGGCGAAAAACTGTTTTTT CSATDREGEKLFF TRBD1 TRBJ1-4 . TRBV20-1
TGTGCCAGCAGCGTAGACTGGTTAGATACGCAGTATTTT CASSVDWLDTQYF . TRBJ2-3 . TRBV9
TGTGCCACCAGTGATAAAGGGGGGGGCACAGATACGCAGTATTTT CATSDKGGGTDTQYF . TRBJ2-3 . TRBV24-1
TGCGCCAGCAGCTTGGCCGCGGGGGTCACAACAGATACGCAGTATTTT CASSLAAGVTTDTQYF TRBD2 TRBJ2-3 . TRBV5-1
TGTGCCAGCAGCTTCGGTCGGCGGACTAGCGGCTCCTACGAGCAGTACTTC CASSFGRRTSGSYEQYF TRBD2 TRBJ2-7 . TRBV5-6
TGTGCCAGCAGCTTATCCCATCCATACGAGCAGTACTTC CASSLSHPYEQYF . TRBJ2-7 . TRBV7-2
TGTGCCAGCAGCCCCCACGGGAATCAGAAAGAGACCCAGTACTTC CASSPHGNQKETQYF . TRBJ2-5 . TRBV9
TGCGCCAGCAGTGATTGGGTTCGGGGGGACACCGGGGAGCTGTTTTTT CASSDWVRGDTGELFF TRBD2 TRBJ2-2 . TRBV10-1
TGTGCCAGTAGCCCCAATCCGGGACTAGCGGGGGATCTCCAAGAGACCCAGTACTTC CASSPNPGLAGDLQETQYF TRBD2 TRBJ2-5 . TRBV19
TGTGCCAGCACCAGACTAGCGGGGGAGAATGAGCAGTTCTTC CASTRLAGENEQFF TRBD2 TRBJ2-1 . TRBV2
TGTGCCAGCAGCCCTATTATAGCGGGGGGTGGCACAGATACGCAGTATTTT CASSPIIAGGGTDTQYF TRBD2 TRBJ2-3 . TRBV7-6
TGTGCCAGCAGCCCCCAAACAGGGCCGAATGAAAAACTGTTTTTT CASSPQTGPNEKLFF . TRBJ1-4 . TRBV9
TGCGCCAGCAGCGGGGAGACCCGAGGCCAGTATGGCTACACCTTC CASSGETRGQYGYTF . TRBJ1-2 . TRBV4-1
TGTGCCAGCAGTCGACAGGGGCCAGCTAACTATGGCTACACCTTC CASSRQGPANYGYTF TRBD1 TRBJ1-2 few TRBV27
TGTGCCAGCAGCTTAGGACACATGGGCACAGATACGCAGTATTTT CASSLGHMGTDTQYF . TRBJ2-3 . TRBV7-9
TGTGCCAGCAGCTTGGCGCCGCCCGGGGGCAATCAGCCCCAGCATTTT CASSLAPPGGNQPQHF . TRBJ1-5 . TRBV5-5
TGTGCCAGCAGCGTAGATGGTAGCTCCTACGAGCAGTACTTC CASSVDGSSYEQYF . TRBJ2-7 . TRBV9
TGCAGTGCTAGTTCTCGACAGGCCCTTTCCTACGAGCAGTACTTC CSASSRQALSYEQYF . TRBJ2-7 few TRBV20-1
TGTGCCAGCAGCCAACAGGGACAGGGTGGGGAAAAACTGTTTTTT CASSQQGQGGEKLFF TRBD1 TRBJ1-4 . TRBV4-2
TGTGCCAGCGAGTCTAACTATGGCTACACCTTC CASESNYGYTF . TRBJ1-2 . TRBV12-3/TRBV12-4
TGTGCCAGCAGTGCCCTTCCAGGGCCAGATACGCAGTATTTT CASSALPGPDTQYF . TRBJ2-3 . TRBV6-4
TGTGCCAGCAGCTTCTGGGACAGAGAGGCCCGCACCCTCCACTTT CASSFWDREARTLHF TRBD1 TRBJ1-6 . TRBV5-6
TGCGCCAGCAGCTTCCCGTATGAAAAACTGTTTTTT CASSFPYEKLFF . TRBJ1-4 . TRBV4-1
TGTGCCAGTAGTATAGGACAGTGGCCAACGAAACTGTTTTTT CASSIGQWPTKLFF . TRBJ1-4 . TRBV19
TGTGCCAGCAGCGGACCGGGGACAGGGTTGGACTATGGCTACACCTTC CASSGPGTGLDYGYTF TRBD1 TRBJ1-2 . TRBV5-4
TGCAGTGCTAGAATCGCGGCTGAAGCTTTCTTT CSARIAAEAFF . TRBJ1-1 . TRBV20-1
TGTGCCAGCAGCTTAGGGGCGAGCGGTCACTCTGGAAACACCATATATTTT CASSLGASGHSGNTIYF . TRBJ1-3 . TRBV7-9
TGTGCCAGCAGCTATTGGGACAGAGCTAACTATGGCTACACCTTC CASSYWDRANYGYTF TRBD1 TRBJ1-2 . TRBV5-6
TGTGCCAGCAGCTTACTGGCGGGAGGGAACACCGGGGAGCTGTTTTTT CASSLLAGGNTGELFF TRBD2 TRBJ2-2 . TRBV7-2
TGCGCCAGCAGTGGGGGCAGGGTCACTGAAGCTTTCTTT CASSGGRVTEAFF . TRBJ1-1 . TRBV10-2
TGTGCCAGTAGTCCAAAGCGGGGTACGTCTGGCTACACCTTC CASSPKRGTSGYTF . TRBJ1-2 . TRBV19
TGCGCCAGCAGCCAAGATAGCGCGCGGAACTACGAGCAGTACTTC CASSQDSARNYEQYF . TRBJ2-7 once TRBV4-1
TGTGCCAGCAGCCATCCCGGGACAGCGTCCTATAATTCACCCCTCCACTTT CASSHPGTASYNSPLHF TRBD1 TRBJ1-6 few TRBV14
TGTGCCAGCAGTTACTCGCCCCAGGGGGTTATCGGCTATGGCTACACCTTC CASSYSPQGVIGYGYTF TRBD1 TRBJ1-2 . TRBV6-2/TRBV6-3
TGCGCCAGCAGCCAAGACACACCTTCCTTAGCGACTGAAGCTTTCTTT CASSQDTPSLATEAFF . TRBJ1-1 . TRBV4-1